This TCR beta chain is drawn from a study of T cell responses to AZD1222 COVID-19 vaccine. Overall study: Second doses were pooled across both intervals (about 4 or about 12 weeks).

Germline trimming cut 6 bases from V and 7 bases from J; bases unmatched to any gene: 4. The germline gives CDR1 MNHEY, CDR2 SMNVEV (reference sequence). This CDR3 region has 14 residues. Study-wide results and limits: Two AZD1222 doses significantly raised spike-specific TCR breadth and depth over controls. Most donors were white British and more were female, and clonal diversity was possibly underestimated. The study found vaccine-associated CD4 TCRs spanning spike, dominant at 160-218 and 743-854.

The assay was immunoSEQ multiplex PCR, and TCRdb's table has in-frame clones only and misses some. In the table there are 85,000 to 130,000 clones, over 90% of which are singletons. Note on this clone: What it binds is unknown.

The receptor was derived from an adult in good health. The chain has TRBV27 and TRBJ2-5, with 14 bases matching TRBD2. The sample in question was peripheral blood, obtained on day 0 of AZD1222 vaccination. CDR3 amino acids: CASRPGLAGVTQYF. The CDR3 nucleotides are TGTGCCAGCAGGCCGGGACTAGCGGGGGTGACCCAGTACTTC.